A selection of T cell receptor beta chains follows, all from one sample in a study of cytomegalovirus exposure and HLA in healthy donors. Generated by immunoSEQ multiplex PCR, the TCRdb table keeps only in-frame clones and is missing some. The sample holds about 130,000 clones; 75% to 85% are singletons and the top ten take approximately 2%. Sequenced input: PBMCs. The receptors come from a female donor in good health and CMV-seropositive. Both conserved end residues are part of each CDR3. The order of the fields is V gene, clone size, J gene, D gene, CDR3 DNA, CDR3 protein. A D gene is named only where the DNA matches it firmly. Clone size is not always given. Where it is, it says once, few, many or a class for expanded clones.

TRBV28	NA	TRBJ2-3	NA	TGTGCCAGCAGTTTACAGACAGATACGCAGTATTTT	CASSLQTDTQYF
TRBV7-3	NA	TRBJ1-6	NA	TGTGCCAGCAGCCAGATCCGGGAATCACCCCTCCACTTT	CASSQIRESPLHF
TRBV6-5	NA	TRBJ2-7	NA	TGTGCCAGCTCGCCAATCGGGGGCTACGAGCAGTACTTC	CASSPIGGYEQYF
TRBV2	NA	TRBJ1-6	TRBD1	TGTGCCAGCAGAAACAGGGGAGTGGATAATTCACCCCTCCACTTT	CASRNRGVDNSPLHF
TRBV6-5	NA	TRBJ2-5	NA	TGTGCCAGCAGTTACCACGGACTGGGGGAGACCCAGTACTTC	CASSYHGLGETQYF
TRBV7-6	once	TRBJ2-7	TRBD1	TGTGCCAGCAGCTTAGTGGCCGGACAGGCCTTCTCCTACGAGCAGTACTTC	CASSLVAGQAFSYEQYF
TRBV7-2	NA	TRBJ2-7	TRBD2	TGTGCCAGCAGCTTAATGGGACTAGCGGGACACTGCGAGCAGTACTTC	CASSLMGLAGHCEQYF
TRBV5-5	few	TRBJ1-4	NA	TGTGCCAGCAGCTTGGACAGGGTTGAAAAACTGTTTTTT	CASSLDRVEKLFF
TRBV6-1	once	TRBJ2-7	TRBD2	TGTGCCAGCAGTAAAGCGGGAGCGTACGAGCAGTACTTC	CASSKAGAYEQYF
TRBV7-9	NA	TRBJ2-5	NA	TGTGCCAGCAGCTTAGCGGGAGCCCAAGAGCAGTACTTC	CASSLAGAQEQYF
TRBV19	NA	TRBJ2-6	NA	TGTGCCAGTAGTACGGACAGTGATTCCTCTGGGGCCAACGTCCTGACTTTC	CASSTDSDSSGANVLTF
TRBV5-1	NA	TRBJ2-1	TRBD2	TGCGCCAGCAGTCGAGGGAGGGCTGAAAATGAGCAGTTCTTC	CASSRGRAENEQFF
TRBV11-3	few	TRBJ2-1	TRBD2	TGTGCCAGCAGCTTAGCGGGGGGGTACAATGAGCAGTTCTTC	CASSLAGGYNEQFF